This T cell receptor beta chain was captured in a study of OX40 agonist ivuxolimab in advanced cancers. Study outcomes and limitations: No antigen was identified for the clonally expanded peripheral T cells. CD4+ and CD8+ T cells in blood underwent clonal expansion by week 6 at 0.1 to 3.0 mg/kg.

The method was immunoSEQ multiplex PCR; TCRdb's version includes in-frame clones alone and lacks a portion of them. The table shows about 71,000 clones, with 94% occurring only once. This CDR3 comprises 12 residues. Trimming cost V 0 bases and J 8 bases, with 7 bases left between them. Germline V gene data show CDR1 as LNHDA and CDR2 as SQIVND (reference sequence). Concerning this clone itself: The antigen remains unidentified.

The source was CD4+ or CD8+ T cells sorted from blood, collected in a trial of the OX40 agonist ivuxolimab. The sequence derives from an adult with an advanced solid tumor such as melanoma, head and neck, liver or kidney cancer. J is TRBJ1-2 and V is TRBV19; D remains unclear. CDR3 sequence: CASSIDDRGYTF. DNA of the CDR3: TGTGCCAGTAGTATAGACGACCGGGGCTACACCTTC.